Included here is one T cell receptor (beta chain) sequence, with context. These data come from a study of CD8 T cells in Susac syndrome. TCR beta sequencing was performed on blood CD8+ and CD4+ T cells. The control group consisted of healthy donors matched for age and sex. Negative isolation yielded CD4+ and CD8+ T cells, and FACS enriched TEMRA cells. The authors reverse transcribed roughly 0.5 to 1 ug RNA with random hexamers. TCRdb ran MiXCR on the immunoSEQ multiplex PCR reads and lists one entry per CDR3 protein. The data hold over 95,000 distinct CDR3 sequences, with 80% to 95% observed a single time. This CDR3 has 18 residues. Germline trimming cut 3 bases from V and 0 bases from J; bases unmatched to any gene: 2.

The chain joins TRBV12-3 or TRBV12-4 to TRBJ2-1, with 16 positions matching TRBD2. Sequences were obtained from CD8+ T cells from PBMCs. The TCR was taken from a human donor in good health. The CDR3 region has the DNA TGTGCCAGCAGTTTCGGGACTAGCGGGGGGGTCTCCTACAATGAGCAGTTCTTC. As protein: CASSFGTSGGVSYNEQFF.